Following are 3 T cell receptor beta chains from one sample sequenced in a study of T-cell memory formation after mild COVID-19. MiXCR, run by TCRdb on the 5' RACE reads, gives a single entry per CDR3 protein. The sample holds around 150,000 distinct CDR3 sequences, approximately 14% seen once. The source material was PBMCs or a T cell subset sorted from them (not recorded which). All receptors derive from an adult woman who had mild COVID-19 (a few samples of this study predate the infection). Cell type and time point are not known.

The chain recombines TRBV7-8 with TRBJ1-2; D unresolved. Between the trimmed V and J ends, which lost 3 bases and 7 bases, there was a span of 15 bases. This CDR3 comprises 14 residues. Germline V gene data show CDR1 as SGHVS and CDR2 as FQNEAQ. The CDR3: CASSFAGQRAGYTF. The CDR3 nucleotides read TGTGCCAGCAGCTTCGCCGGCCAGCGCGCTGGCTACACCTTC.

The chain links TRBV4-1 to TRBJ2-2, with D tentatively TRBD1 (6 bases). V dropped 1 base and J dropped 6 bases, with 9 bases sitting between them. The germline CDR1 and CDR2 sequences are MGHRA and YSYEKL. CDR3 length: 14 residues. CDR3 sequence (DNA): TGCGCCAGCAGCCAAGTCTCAGGGGCCGGGGAGCTGTTTTTT. As protein: CASSQVSGAGELFF.

The rearrangement links TRBV5-1 to TRBJ2-6; D unresolved. The ends were cut back, 1 base at V and 1 base at J, with 6 bases in the middle. CDR1 and CDR2 from the germline V gene are SGHRS and YFSETQ. CDR3 length: 15 amino acids. The CDR3 coding sequence is TGCGCCAGCAGCTTGCTAGAGTCTGGGGCCAACGTCCTGACTTTC. This sequence encodes CASSLLESGANVLTF.